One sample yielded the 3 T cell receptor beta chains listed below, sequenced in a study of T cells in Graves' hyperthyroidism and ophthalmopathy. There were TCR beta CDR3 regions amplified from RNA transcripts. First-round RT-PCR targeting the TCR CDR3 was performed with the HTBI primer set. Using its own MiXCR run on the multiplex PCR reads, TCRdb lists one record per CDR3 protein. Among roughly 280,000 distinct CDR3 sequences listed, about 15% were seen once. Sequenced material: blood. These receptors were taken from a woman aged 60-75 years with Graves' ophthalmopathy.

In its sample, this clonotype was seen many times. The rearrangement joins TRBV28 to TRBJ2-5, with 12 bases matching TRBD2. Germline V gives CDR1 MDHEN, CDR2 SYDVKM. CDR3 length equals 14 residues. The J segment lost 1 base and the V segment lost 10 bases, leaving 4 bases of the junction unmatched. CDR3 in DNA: TGTGCCACCCAACTAGCGGGAGGCCAAGAGACCCAGTACTTC. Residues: CATQLAGGQETQYF.

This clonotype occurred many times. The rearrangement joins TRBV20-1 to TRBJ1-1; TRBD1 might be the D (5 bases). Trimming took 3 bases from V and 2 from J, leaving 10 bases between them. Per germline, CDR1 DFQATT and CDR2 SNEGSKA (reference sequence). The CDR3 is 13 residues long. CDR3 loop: CSARGERNTEAFF. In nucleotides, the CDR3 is TGCAGTGCTAGGGGGGAGCGCAACACTGAAGCTTTCTTT.

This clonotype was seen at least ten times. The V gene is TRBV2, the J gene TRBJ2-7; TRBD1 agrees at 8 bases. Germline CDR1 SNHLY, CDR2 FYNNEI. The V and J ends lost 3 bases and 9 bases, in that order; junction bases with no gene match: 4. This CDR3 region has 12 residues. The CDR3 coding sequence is TGTGCCAGCAGTGACAGGGGGCTTAGGCAGTACTTC. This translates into CASSDRGLRQYF.